This T cell receptor (beta chain) was found in a study of T cell changes during pregnancy in multiple sclerosis. Looked up from germline, CDR1 is MNHNY and CDR2 is SVGAGI (reference sequence). The CDR3 loop spans 15 amino acids. Trimming shortened V by 3 bases and J by 5 bases, and 14 bases separated the two germline ends. The data were produced by immunoSEQ multiplex PCR, yet TCRdb's version contains in-frame clones alone and is incomplete. The repertoire holds around 110,000 clones, with around 90% as singletons. The material sequenced was peripheral blood, taken in the third trimester of pregnancy. The TCR was taken from a female donor with multiple sclerosis, enrolled in a pregnancy study. The rearrangement uses TRBV6-6 and TRBJ1-5, with a tentative D call TRBD1 (5 bases). CDR3 residues: CASSYSPGGYQPQHF. The CDR3 bases are TGTGCCAGCAGTTATTCACCGGGGGGTTATCAGCCCCAGCATTTT.